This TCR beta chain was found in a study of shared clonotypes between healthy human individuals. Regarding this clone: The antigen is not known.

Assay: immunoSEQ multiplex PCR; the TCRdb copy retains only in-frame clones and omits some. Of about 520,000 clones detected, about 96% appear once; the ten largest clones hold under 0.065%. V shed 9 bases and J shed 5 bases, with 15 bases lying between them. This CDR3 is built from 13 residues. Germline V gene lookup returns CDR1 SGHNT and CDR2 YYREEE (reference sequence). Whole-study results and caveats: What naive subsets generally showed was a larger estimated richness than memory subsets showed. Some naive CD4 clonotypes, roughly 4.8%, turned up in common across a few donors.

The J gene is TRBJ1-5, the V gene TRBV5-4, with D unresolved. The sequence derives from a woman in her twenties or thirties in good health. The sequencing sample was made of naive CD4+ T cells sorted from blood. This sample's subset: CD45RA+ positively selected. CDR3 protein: CATSDTPDQPQHF. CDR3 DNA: TGTGCCACTTCCGACACCCCCGATCAGCCCCAGCATTTT.